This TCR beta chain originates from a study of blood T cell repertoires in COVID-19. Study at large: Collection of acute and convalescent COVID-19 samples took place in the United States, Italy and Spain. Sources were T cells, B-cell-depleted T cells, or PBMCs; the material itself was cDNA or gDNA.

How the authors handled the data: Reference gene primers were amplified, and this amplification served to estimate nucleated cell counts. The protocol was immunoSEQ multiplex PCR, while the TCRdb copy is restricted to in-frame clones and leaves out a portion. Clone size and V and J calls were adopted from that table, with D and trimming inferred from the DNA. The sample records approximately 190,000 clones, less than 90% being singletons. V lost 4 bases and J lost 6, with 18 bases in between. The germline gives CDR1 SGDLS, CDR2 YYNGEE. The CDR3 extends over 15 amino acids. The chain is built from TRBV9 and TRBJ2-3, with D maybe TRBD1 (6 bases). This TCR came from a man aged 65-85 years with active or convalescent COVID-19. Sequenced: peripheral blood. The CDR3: CASSLSVGAADTQYF. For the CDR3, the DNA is TGTGCCAGCAGCCTATCAGTGGGGGCCGCGGATACGCAGTATTTT.